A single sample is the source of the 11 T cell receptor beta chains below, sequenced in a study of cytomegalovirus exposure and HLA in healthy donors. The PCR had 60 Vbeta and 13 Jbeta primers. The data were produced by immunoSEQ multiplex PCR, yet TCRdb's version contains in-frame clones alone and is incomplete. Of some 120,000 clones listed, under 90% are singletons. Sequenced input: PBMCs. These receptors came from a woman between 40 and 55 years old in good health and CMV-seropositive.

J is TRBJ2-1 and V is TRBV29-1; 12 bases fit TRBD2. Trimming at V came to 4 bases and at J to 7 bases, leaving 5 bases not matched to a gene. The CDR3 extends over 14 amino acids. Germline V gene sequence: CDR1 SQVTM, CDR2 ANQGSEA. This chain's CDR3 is CSVGRTSGTNEQFF. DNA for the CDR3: TGCAGCGTTGGCAGGACTAGCGGGACAAATGAGCAGTTCTTC.

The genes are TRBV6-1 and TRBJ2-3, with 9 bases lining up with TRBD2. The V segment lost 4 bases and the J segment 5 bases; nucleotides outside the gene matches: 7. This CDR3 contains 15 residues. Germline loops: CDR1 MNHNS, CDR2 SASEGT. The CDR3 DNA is TGTGCCAGCAGTGGGGGCGGGAGGGCCTTAGATACGCAGTATTTT. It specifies CASSGGGRALDTQYF.

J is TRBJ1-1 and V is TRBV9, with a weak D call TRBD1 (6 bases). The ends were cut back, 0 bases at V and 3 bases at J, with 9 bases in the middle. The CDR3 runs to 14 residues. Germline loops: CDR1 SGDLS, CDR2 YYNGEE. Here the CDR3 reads CASSVGQGYTEAFF. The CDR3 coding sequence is TGTGCCAGCAGCGTAGGGCAGGGGTACACTGAAGCTTTCTTT.

This chain's CDR3 is CASSVGLAGQETQYF. The CDR3 DNA reads as TGTGCCAGCAGTGTCGGACTAGCGGGACAAGAGACCCAGTACTTC. This chain joins TRBV2 and TRBJ2-5; 12 positions agree with TRBD2. V was pared by 4 bases and J by 2 bases, with 2 bases of the junction left unmatched. The length of the CDR3 is 15 residues. Germline V gene lookup returns CDR1 SNHLY and CDR2 FYNNEI.

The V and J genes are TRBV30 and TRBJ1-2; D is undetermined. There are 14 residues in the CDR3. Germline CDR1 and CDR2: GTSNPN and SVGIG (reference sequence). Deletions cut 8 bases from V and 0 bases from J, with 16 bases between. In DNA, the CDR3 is TGTGCCGGGAAGCAGCCGGGTTCTAACTATGGCTACACCTTC. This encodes CAGKQPGSNYGYTF.

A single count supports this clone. The CDR3 coding sequence is TGTGCCAGCAACAGGGTAGGTGGCAATCAGCCCCAGCATTTT. Translating it yields CASNRVGGNQPQHF. The chain is built from TRBV2 and TRBJ1-5; D perhaps matches TRBD1 (6 bases). Germline V CDR1 and CDR2: SNHLY, FYNNEI. There are 14 residues in the CDR3. V was trimmed by 7 bases and J by 2 bases, leaving 12 bases between them.

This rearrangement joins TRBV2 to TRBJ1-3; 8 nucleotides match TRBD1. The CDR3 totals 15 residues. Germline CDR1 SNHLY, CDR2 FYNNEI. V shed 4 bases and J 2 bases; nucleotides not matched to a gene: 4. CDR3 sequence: CASSGGQVPGNTIYF. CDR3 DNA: TGTGCCAGCAGTGGGGGACAGGTCCCTGGAAACACCATATATTTT.

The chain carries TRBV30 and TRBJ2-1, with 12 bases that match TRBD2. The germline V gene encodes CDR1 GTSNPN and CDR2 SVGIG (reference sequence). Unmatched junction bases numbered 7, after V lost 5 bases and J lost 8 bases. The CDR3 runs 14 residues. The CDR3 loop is CAWYLAGGGDEQFF. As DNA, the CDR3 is TGTGCCTGGTATCTAGCGGGAGGGGGCGATGAGCAGTTCTTC.

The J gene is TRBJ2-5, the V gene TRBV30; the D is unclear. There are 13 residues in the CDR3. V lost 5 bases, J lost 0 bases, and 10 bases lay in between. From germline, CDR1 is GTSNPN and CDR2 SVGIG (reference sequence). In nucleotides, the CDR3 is TGTGCCTGGTTAGGAGCGAACCAAGAGACCCAGTACTTC. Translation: CAWLGANQETQYF. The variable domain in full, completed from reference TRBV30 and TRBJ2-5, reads SQTIHQWPATLVQPVGSPLSLECTVEGTSNPNLYWYRQAAGRGLQLLFYSVGIGQISSEVPQNLSASRPQDRQFILSSKKLLLSDSGFYLCAWLGANQETQYFGPGTRLLVL.

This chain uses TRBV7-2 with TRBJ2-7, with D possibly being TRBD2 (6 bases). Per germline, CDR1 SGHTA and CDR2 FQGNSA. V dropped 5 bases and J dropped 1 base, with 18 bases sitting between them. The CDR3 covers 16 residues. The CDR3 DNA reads TGTGCCAGCAGCACCGCGGTTCGCGGGGCTTCCTACGAGCAGTACTTC. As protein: CASSTAVRGASYEQYF.

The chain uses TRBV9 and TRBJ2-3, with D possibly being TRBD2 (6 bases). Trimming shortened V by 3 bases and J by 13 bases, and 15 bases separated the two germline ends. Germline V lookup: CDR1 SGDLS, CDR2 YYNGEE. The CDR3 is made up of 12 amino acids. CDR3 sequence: CASSADYLRKYF. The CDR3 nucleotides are TGTGCCAGCAGCGCGGACTACTTGAGGAAGTATTTT.